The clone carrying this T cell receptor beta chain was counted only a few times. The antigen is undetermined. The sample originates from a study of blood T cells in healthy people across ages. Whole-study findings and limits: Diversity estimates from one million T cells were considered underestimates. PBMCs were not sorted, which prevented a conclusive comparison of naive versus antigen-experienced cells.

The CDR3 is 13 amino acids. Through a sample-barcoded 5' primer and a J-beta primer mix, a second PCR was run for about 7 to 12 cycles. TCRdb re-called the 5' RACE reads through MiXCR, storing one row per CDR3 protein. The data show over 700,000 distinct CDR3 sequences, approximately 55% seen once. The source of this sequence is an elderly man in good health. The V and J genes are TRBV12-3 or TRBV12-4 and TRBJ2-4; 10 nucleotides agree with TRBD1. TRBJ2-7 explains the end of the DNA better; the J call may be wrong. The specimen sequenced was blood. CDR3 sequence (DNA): TGTGCCAGCAGAAGACAGGGGGCGGACGAGCAGTACTTC. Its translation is CASRRQGADEQYF.